These 9 T cell receptor beta chains share one sample of origin, sequenced in a study of tumor T cells in aggressive B-cell lymphoma. Libraries were prepared by immunoSEQ multiplex PCR; TCRdb keeps only in-frame clonotypes and omits some of them. Of thousands of clones detected, roughly 89% appear once; the ten largest clones hold around 2.4%. Sequencing used tumor tissue. These receptors were taken from an adult with diffuse large B cell lymphoma.

This chain joins TRBV19 and TRBJ2-3; perhaps TRBD2 as D (5 bases). Germline CDR1 reads LNHDA; CDR2 reads SQIVND (reference sequence). V was shortened by 4 bases and J by 3 bases, with 14 bases between the two germline ends. This CDR3 has 15 residues. The CDR3 region has the DNA TGTGCCAGTAGTACCATAGAGAGGGATACAGATACGCAGTATTTT. It is translated as CASSTIERDTDTQYF.

The chain has TRBV7-2 and TRBJ2-3; maybe TRBD2 (5 bases). CDR1 is SGHTA, CDR2 FQGNSA, per germline. Trimming took off 5 bases at V and 3 bases at J, with 18 bases between the two ends. The CDR3 consists of 16 residues. The CDR3 nucleotides read TGTGCCAGCAGCCGGGCAGAGGGAGTAGGTACAGATACGCAGTATTTT. This sequence encodes CASSRAEGVGTDTQYF.

The V gene is TRBV30, the J gene TRBJ2-7; D gene unclear. Trimming stripped 5 bases from V and 12 bases from J, with 17 bases between. Germline V gene lookup returns CDR1 GTSNPN and CDR2 SVGIG (reference sequence). The CDR3 runs to 11 residues. The CDR3 DNA reads as TGTGCCTGGGCTCGCGAACGACATCTGTACTTC. It specifies CAWARERHLYF.

V gene TRBV7-9 combines with J gene TRBJ2-5; D possibly corresponds to TRBD2 (5 bases). V lost 2 bases and J lost 1, with 8 bases in between. The CDR3 runs to 14 residues. Germline V CDR1 and CDR2: SEHNR, FQNEAQ (reference sequence). CDR3 in amino acids: CASSLLRAQETQYF. The DNA for the CDR3 is TGTGCCAGCAGCTTACTGCGGGCCCAAGAGACCCAGTACTTC.

In its sample, this clone was seen once. The chain employs TRBV9 and TRBJ1-1, with no clear D. The V gene lost 3 bases and the J gene lost 7 bases, with 10 bases spanning the gap. Per germline, CDR1 SGDLS and CDR2 YYNGEE. This CDR3 has 12 amino acids. The CDR3 spells CASSGGGLEAFF. As DNA, the CDR3 is TGTGCCAGCAGCGGGGGAGGGCTTGAAGCTTTCTTT.

This chain links TRBV9 with TRBJ2-3; 13 nucleotides line up with TRBD2. The CDR3 totals 15 residues. The trim removed 1 base at V and 12 bases at J, leaving 8 bases unmatched. CDR1 SGDLS and CDR2 YYNGEE come from the germline V gene. Here the CDR3 DNA reads TGTGCCAGCAGCGTATCCACTAGCGGGAGGGCCCCCCAGTATTTT. Translating gives CASSVSTSGRAPQYF.

This clone was recorded once. The chain couples TRBV7-2 to TRBJ2-1; 10 positions agree with TRBD2. The CDR3 is made up of 16 amino acids. CDR1 and CDR2 from the germline V gene are SGHTA and FQGNSA. Losses at the gene ends were 5 bases for V and 8 bases for J; bases not matched to a gene: 12. The CDR3 spells CASSILAGAIGDEQFF. The CDR3 DNA reads TGTGCCAGCAGCATCCTAGCGGGAGCGATCGGCGATGAGCAGTTCTTC.

The CDR3 sequence is CASSSTSGRLLNEQFF. Here the CDR3 DNA reads TGTGCCAGCAGCTCCACTAGCGGGAGGTTACTCAATGAGCAGTTCTTC. The rearrangement links TRBV7-9 to TRBJ2-1; TRBD2 agrees at 12 bases. There are 16 residues in the CDR3. Germline V CDR1 and CDR2: SEHNR, FQNEAQ (reference sequence). V lost 4 bases and J lost 6; bases outside the gene matches: 7.

This chain uses TRBV4-2 with TRBJ2-7; TRBD2 aligns across 14 bases. The CDR3 sequence is 15 residues long. From germline, CDR1 is LGHNA and CDR2 YNFKEQ. V dropped 2 bases and J dropped 6; count of bases not matched to a gene: 3. CDR3 protein: CASSQSGLAGVEQYF. Here the CDR3 DNA reads TGTGCCAGCAGCCAATCGGGACTAGCGGGAGTCGAGCAGTACTTC.